Listed below are T cell receptor beta chains from one sample, sequenced in a study of shared clonotypes between healthy human individuals. The assay was immunoSEQ multiplex PCR, and TCRdb's table has in-frame clones only and misses some. The data hold some 680,000 clones, with around 73% observed a single time. Sequenced: memory CD4+ T cells sorted from blood. All receptors come from a woman under 40 in good health. Both conserved end residues are part of each CDR3. A D gene is named only where the DNA matches it firmly. Where a row states a size, it is once, few, many or the class of an expanded clone; other rows omit it.

NA	TRBV6-6	TRBJ2-5	NA	CASKRVARETQYF	TGTGCCAGCAAACGAGTAGCGAGGGAGACCCAGTACTTC
NA	TRBV11-2	TRBJ1-3	NA	CASSPGPFSGNTIYF	TGTGCCAGCAGCCCCGGGCCCTTCTCTGGAAACACCATATATTTT
NA	TRBV5-4	TRBJ2-7	NA	CASSLFYSDSYEQYF	TGTGCCAGCAGCTTGTTCTACAGCGATTCCTACGAGCAGTACTTC
NA	TRBV6-5	TRBJ2-7	TRBD2	CASSYTSLAGNYEQYF	TGTGCCAGCAGTTACACTTCCTTAGCGGGAAACTACGAGCAGTACTTC
NA	TRBV2	TRBJ1-1	NA	CASSERGRGTEAFF	TGTGCCAGCAGTGAGAGAGGGAGGGGAACTGAAGCTTTCTTT
once	TRBV4-1	TRBJ2-5	TRBD2	CASSRHERAGGEKTQYF	TGCGCCAGCAGCCGCCATGAGCGGGCGGGAGGGGAGAAGACCCAGTACTTC
NA	TRBV5-1	TRBJ2-2	NA	CASSLISGTGELFF	TGCGCCAGCAGCCTGATTTCAGGGACCGGGGAGCTGTTTTTT
NA	TRBV4-1	TRBJ2-5	TRBD1	CASSQVFTRTGEVQETQYF	TGCGCCAGCAGCCAGGTATTCACGAGGACAGGAGAAGTCCAAGAGACCCAGTACTTC
few	TRBV28	TRBJ2-2	TRBD2	CASVAGGRDTGELFF	TGTGCCAGCGTAGCGGGAGGACGCGACACCGGGGAGCTGTTTTTT
NA	TRBV29-1	TRBJ2-7	TRBD2	CSVAPGTSGYEQYF	TGCAGCGTAGCCCCCGGGACTAGCGGCTACGAGCAGTACTTC
NA	TRBV27	TRBJ2-3	NA	CASSFLAADTQYF	TGTGCCAGCAGTTTCCTGGCCGCAGATACGCAGTATTTT
NA	TRBV18	TRBJ1-2	TRBD1	CASSPPGQENYGYTF	TGTGCCAGCTCACCACCCGGACAGGAGAACTATGGCTACACCTTC
NA	TRBV5-1	TRBJ1-4	NA	CASSRRGMNEKLFF	TGCGCCAGCAGCCGACGTGGGATGAATGAAAAACTGTTTTTT
NA	TRBV18	TRBJ2-7	NA	CASSRDVTSYEQYF	TGTGCCAGCTCACGGGACGTAACATCCTACGAGCAGTACTTC
NA	TRBV5-1	TRBJ2-7	TRBD1	CASPLTGVSYEQYF	TGCGCCAGCCCCCTGACAGGGGTCTCCTACGAGCAGTACTTC
NA	TRBV5-6	TRBJ2-1	NA	CASSKYRDSYNEQFF	TGTGCCAGCAGCAAGTACCGGGACTCCTACAATGAGCAGTTCTTC
few	TRBV6-6	TRBJ2-3	TRBD1	CASSYLDREDTQYF	TGTGCCAGCAGTTACCTTGACAGGGAAGATACGCAGTATTTT
NA	TRBV10-2	TRBJ2-4	NA	CASSDLLGGAKNIQYF	TGCGCCAGCAGTGATCTGTTGGGGGGTGCCAAAAACATTCAGTACTTC
NA	TRBV29-1	TRBJ2-5	NA	CSVVVGWTGEIARETQYF	TGCAGCGTCGTCGTGGGGTGGACGGGCGAGATAGCTAGAGAGACCCAGTACTTC
once	TRBV5-1	TRBJ1-2	TRBD1	CASSLATGGPYGYTF	TGCGCCAGCAGCTTGGCCACAGGGGGTCCATATGGCTACACCTTC
NA	TRBV6-5	TRBJ1-1	NA	CASWGHTEAFF	TGTGCCAGCTGGGGACACACTGAAGCTTTCTTT
many	TRBV12-2	TRBJ2-1	NA	CASRRIVGLAREFF	TGTGCAAGTCGCCGAATCGTAGGTTTAGCGAGGGAGTTCTTC
NA	TRBV7-9	TRBJ2-2	NA	CATAQGGGTGELFF	TGTGCCACAGCTCAGGGAGGTGGCACCGGGGAGCTGTTTTTT
NA	TRBV27	TRBJ2-7	NA	CASSRQGVNEQYF	TGTGCCAGCAGTAGGCAGGGTGTAAACGAGCAGTACTTC
few	TRBV19	TRBJ1-5	NA	CASSKSSRGRSNQPQHF	TGTGCCAGTAGTAAGTCGTCCAGGGGACGTAGCAATCAGCCCCAGCATTTT
few	TRBV5-1	TRBJ2-1	TRBD2	CASSFKGGSTYNEQFF	TGCGCCAGCAGCTTTAAGGGCGGGAGTACCTACAATGAGCAGTTCTTC
NA	TRBV2	TRBJ2-5	NA	CASSRKETQYF	TGTGCCAGCAGTAGGAAAGAGACCCAGTACTTC
NA	TRBV5-5	TRBJ2-5	TRBD1	CASSLGDRETQYF	TGTGCCAGCAGCCTGGGGGACAGGGAGACCCAGTACTTC
NA	TRBV9	TRBJ1-1	NA	CASSPGFTEAFF	TGTGCCAGCAGCCCGGGGTTCACTGAAGCTTTCTTT
NA	TRBV7-9	TRBJ2-1	TRBD1	CASSSGTGLKNEQFF	TGTGCCAGCAGCTCCGGGACAGGGTTGAAGAATGAGCAGTTCTTC
NA	TRBV21-1	TRBJ2-2	NA	CASSNGTSGSRVGELFF	TGTGCCAGCAGCAACGGGACTAGCGGGAGTAGGGTCGGGGAGCTGTTTTTT
NA	TRBV28	TRBJ2-6	TRBD2	CASSLEAGGPAGANVLTF	TGTGCCAGCAGTTTAGAAGCGGGAGGGCCTGCTGGGGCCAACGTCCTGACTTTC
NA	TRBV7-8	TRBJ1-4	NA	CASSLEVTEDEKLFF	TGTGCCAGCAGCTTAGAAGTGACGGAAGATGAAAAACTGTTTTTT
NA	TRBV20-1	TRBJ1-2	NA	CNPGVNYGYTF	TGCAATCCGGGAGTTAACTATGGCTACACCTTC
NA	TRBV6-6	TRBJ2-7	NA	CASSYRGGSYEQYF	TGTGCCAGCAGTTACCGGGGCGGTTCCTACGAGCAGTACTTC
NA	TRBV10-3	TRBJ1-4	TRBD1	CAISQGAADEKLFF	TGTGCCATCAGCCAGGGGGCGGCCGATGAAAAACTGTTTTTT
NA	TRBV4-2	TRBJ2-7	NA	CASSQDRTSYEQYF	TGTGCCAGCAGCCAAGATAGGACCTCCTACGAGCAGTACTTC
NA	TRBV28	TRBJ1-2	NA	CASIEGNLGGYTF	TGTGCCAGCATAGAGGGGAACTTGGGAGGCTACACCTTC
NA	TRBV15	TRBJ1-2	NA	CATAQGDNYGYTF	TGTGCCACCGCTCAGGGTGATAACTATGGCTACACCTTC
NA	TRBV7-3	TRBJ2-3	NA	CASSLRGGVTDTQYF	TGTGCCAGCAGCTTAAGAGGAGGAGTCACAGATACGCAGTATTTT
NA	TRBV6-5	TRBJ1-1	NA	CASSYEGLWTEAFF	TGTGCCAGCAGTTACGAGGGCCTTTGGACTGAAGCTTTCTTT
once	TRBV5-1	TRBJ1-3	NA	CASSLGTGGSGNTIYF	TGCGCCAGCAGCTTGGGAACGGGGGGATCTGGAAACACCATATATTTT
many	TRBV2	TRBJ1-5	NA	CASSSAGVSGNQPQHF	TGTGCCAGCAGTTCTGCAGGGGTGAGTGGCAATCAGCCCCAGCATTTT
NA	TRBV7-8	TRBJ1-2	NA	CASSLGSASNYGYTF	TGTGCCAGCAGCTTAGGTTCAGCTTCTAACTATGGCTACACCTTC
NA	TRBV6-5	TRBJ2-7	NA	CASSWGFASSYEQYF	TGTGCCAGCAGTTGGGGCTTTGCGAGCTCCTACGAGCAGTACTTC
once	TRBV11-3	TRBJ1-1	NA	CASSTQGKNTEAFF	TGTGCCAGCAGCACCCAGGGAAAGAACACTGAAGCTTTCTTT
NA	TRBV6-6	TRBJ2-6	NA	CASSYGGATGANVLTF	TGTGCCAGCAGTTACGGGGGGGCGACTGGGGCCAACGTCCTGACTTTC
NA	TRBV30	TRBJ1-1	NA	CACLAEAFF	TGTGCCTGTCTCGCTGAAGCTTTCTTT
NA	TRBV7-8	TRBJ2-1	TRBD2	CASSGGLAGVSHEQFF	TGTGCCAGCAGCGGCGGACTAGCGGGAGTTTCACATGAGCAGTTCTTC
NA	TRBV4-1	TRBJ2-7	TRBD2	CASRQLAGDRYEQYF	TGCGCCAGCAGACAATTAGCGGGAGATAGATACGAGCAGTACTTC
NA	TRBV2	TRBJ2-2	NA	CASSAFLWEANTGELFF	TGTGCCAGCAGTGCTTTTTTGTGGGAGGCTAACACCGGGGAGCTGTTTTTT
NA	TRBV5-4	TRBJ2-3	NA	CASSQGISTDTQYF	TGTGCCAGCAGCCAAGGGATTAGCACAGATACGCAGTATTTT